Listed here are 11 T cell receptor beta chains from one sample, sequenced in a study of blood T cell repertoires in COVID-19. Some clones are missing from TCRdb's copy, which holds only in-frame ones; the method was immunoSEQ multiplex PCR. The sample carries under 250,000 clones, about nine tenths recorded once. Input material: PBMCs or T cells enriched from blood (not recorded which). The receptor source for this set is a young woman with acute COVID-19.

The CDR3 loop is CASSKRPNRFGGTSGGYEQYF. The CDR3 DNA sequence: TGTGCCAGCAGCAAACGCCCCAACCGCTTTGGAGGGACTAGCGGGGGTTACGAGCAGTACTTC. The chain employs TRBV21-1 and TRBJ2-7; the DNA was not used to check the table's D call, TRBD2. TRBV21-1 is assigned pseudogene status. This CDR3 is 21 amino acids long.

The chain is built from TRBV10-3 and TRBJ1-2; 7 bases are a match to TRBD1. CDR3 size: 14 residues. Germline V lookup: CDR1 ENHRY, CDR2 SYGVKD. The junction had 7 bases not matched to a gene; V was cut back by 7 bases and J by 2 bases. CDR3 sequence: CAIKGPGQNYGYTF. The DNA for the CDR3 is TGTGCCATCAAGGGACCGGGACAGAACTATGGCTACACCTTC.

The V and J genes are TRBV24-1 and TRBJ2-3; D perhaps matches TRBD1 (5 bases). V was clipped by 7 bases and J by 6 bases, with 10 bases between them. CDR1 and CDR2 from the germline V gene are KGHDR and SFDVKD. The CDR3 sequence is 12 residues long. The CDR3 sequence is CATRGPKDTQYF. Written as DNA, the CDR3 is TGTGCCACCAGGGGGCCCAAGGATACGCAGTATTTT.

The rearrangement uses TRBV7-2 and TRBJ1-1; 7 positions match TRBD1. This CDR3 is 16 amino acids long. V shed 5 bases and J 4 bases; nucleotides not matched to a gene: 13. Germline V gene lookup returns CDR1 SGHTA and CDR2 FQGNSA. The CDR3 sequence is CASSPRQGLRGTEAFF. The CDR3 region has the DNA TGTGCCAGCAGCCCCAGACAGGGACTGAGAGGCACTGAAGCTTTCTTT.

V gene TRBV28 combines with J gene TRBJ1-2; perhaps TRBD1 as D (6 bases). The V gene's germline CDR1 is MDHEN and CDR2 SYDVKM. This CDR3 is built from 13 residues. V lost 6 bases, J lost 2 bases, and 10 bases lay in between. The CDR3: CASRRQENYGYTF. The CDR3 nucleotides read TGTGCCAGCAGAAGACAGGAAAACTATGGCTACACCTTC.

J is TRBJ2-5 and V is TRBV5-1, with a possible D match to TRBD1 (6 bases). In germline, CDR1 is SGHRS, CDR2 YFSETQ. CDR3 length: 15 amino acids. Trimming shortened V by 4 bases and J by 5 bases, and 18 bases separated the two germline ends. CDR3 sequence reads: CASSLENRVWETQYF. The CDR3 DNA follows: TGCGCCAGCAGCCTAGAAAACAGGGTTTGGGAGACCCAGTACTTC.

V and J are TRBV18 and TRBJ1-2; no reliable D call. The CDR3 sequence is 15 residues long. Germline V gives CDR1 KGHSH, CDR2 LQKENI. V shed 3 bases and J shed 1 base, with 12 bases lying between them. The chain's CDR3 is CASSPSSGLNYGYTF. In DNA, the CDR3 is TGTGCCAGCTCACCGTCGAGCGGACTTAACTATGGCTACACCTTC.

The chain joins TRBV4-3 to TRBJ1-2, with TRBD1 identical over 8 bases. The V segment lost 2 bases and the J segment 7 bases; nucleotides outside the gene matches: 9. This CDR3 region has 15 residues. Per germline, CDR1 LGHNA and CDR2 YSLEER. CDR3 loop: CASSQRTGRGGGYTF. In nucleotides, the CDR3 is TGCGCCAGCAGCCAACGGACAGGGCGGGGGGGTGGCTACACCTTC.

The chain joins TRBV19 to TRBJ1-1; 9 bases fit TRBD1. Germline-derived CDR1 and CDR2 are LNHDA and SQIVND (reference sequence). The V gene end was trimmed by 6 bases and the J gene end by 3 bases; junction bases not matched to a gene: 5. There are 14 residues in the CDR3. CDR3 residues: CASSWGQGHTEAFF. CDR3 bases: TGTGCCAGTAGCTGGGGACAGGGACACACTGAAGCTTTCTTT.

V is TRBV6-2 or TRBV6-3 and J is TRBJ1-5; D not resolved. The V end was cut by 6 bases, the J end by 6 bases, with 9 bases between. The CDR3 has 12 amino acids. CDR1 is MNHEY, CDR2 SVGEGT, per germline. The CDR3 region has the DNA TGTGCCAGCAGCGAGCACTCTCAGCCCCAGCATTTT. Translating gives CASSEHSQPQHF.

V and J are TRBV5-6 and TRBJ1-1; D is possibly TRBD1 (6 bases). The CDR3 consists of 12 residues. Germline V gene lookup returns CDR1 SGHDT and CDR2 YYEEEE. The V and J ends lost 9 bases and 4 bases respectively, with 13 bases between them. The CDR3 protein is CATHRVGTEAFF. The CDR3 DNA reads as TGTGCCACCCACAGGGTTGGCACTGAAGCTTTCTTT. The variable domain in full, with the rest retrieved from reference TRBV5-6 and TRBJ1-1, is DAGVTQSPTHLIKTRGQQVTLRCSPKSGHDTVSWYQQALGQGPQFIFQYYEEEERQRGNFPDRFSGHQFPNYSSELNVNALLLGDSALYLCATHRVGTEAFFGQGTRLTVV.